This is a list of T cell receptor beta chains from one sample in a study of chronic HIV infection and antiretroviral therapy. TCRdb called the 5' RACE reads again in MiXCR, with one record for every CDR3 protein. The profile shows 25,000 to 35,000 distinct CDR3 sequences, 7% to 10% of them singletons. The sample consisted of peripheral blood. Receptors were obtained from an adult who had HIV and had not received antiretroviral therapy, or was an uninfected healthy control (not recorded which). Both conserved end residues are part of each CDR3. D genes are given only for firm matches. Clone size, where shown, is once, few, many, or a class for clones that have expanded.

d_call	cdr3_length	clone_size	v_call	j_call	cdr3_aa	cdr3_nt
-	15	medium-sized	TRBV20-1	TRBJ2-3	CSASGGRSGTDTQYF	TGCAGTGCTAGTGGAGGACGATCTGGCACAGATACGCAGTATTTT
TRBD1	15	many	TRBV3-1	TRBJ2-7	CASSQGGGAGYEQYF	TGTGCCAGCAGCCAAGGAGGGGGCGCGGGCTACGAGCAGTACTTC
-	12	many	TRBV10-3	TRBJ2-3	CAISTRGETQYF	TGTGCCATCAGTACCAGGGGGGAGACGCAGTATTTT
-	18	few	TRBV6-2/TRBV6-3	TRBJ1-5	CASNEGPRTPNSNQPQHF	TGTGCCAGCAATGAAGGTCCCAGAACTCCTAATAGCAATCAGCCCCAGCATTTT
-	17	few	TRBV28	TRBJ2-6	CASTKTGTLSGANVLTF	TGTGCCAGCACAAAAACCGGGACACTCTCTGGGGCCAACGTCCTGACTTTC
-	14	few	TRBV29-1	TRBJ2-5	CSATWDRAQETQYF	TGCAGCGCCACGTGGGACCGAGCGCAGGAGACCCAGTACTTC
TRBD1	14	many	TRBV7-3	TRBJ1-1	CASSLDRASGEAFF	TGTGCCAGCAGCTTAGACAGGGCGTCGGGTGAAGCTTTCTTT
TRBD2	19	medium-sized	TRBV20-1	TRBJ2-5	CSATGTAPQAGGPGETQYF	TGCAGTGCTACCGGGACGGCTCCCCAAGCGGGAGGGCCTGGGGAGACCCAGTACTTC
TRBD1	14	many	TRBV27	TRBJ1-3	CASSSQGAGNTIYF	TGTGCCAGCAGTTCACAGGGGGCTGGAAACACCATATATTTT
-	11	-	TRBV11-2	TRBJ1-1	CASSLGTEAFF	TGTGCCAGCAGCTTAGGGACAGAAGCTTTCTTT
-	15	many	TRBV7-6	TRBJ1-2	CASSLGPLQNYGYTF	TGTGCCAGCAGCTTAGGTCCCCTACAAAACTATGGCTACACCTTC